The rows below give T cell receptor beta chains drawn from one sample of a study of identifying expanded T cells in peripheral blood. Measured with immunoSEQ multiplex PCR; TCRdb has only the in-frame clones, and not every one. Among approximately 100,000 clones listed, approximately 90% were seen once. Source material: blood. The receptors shown here come from a person between 18 and 69 years old in good health. Both conserved end residues are part of each CDR3. D genes are given only for firm matches. Size tells how often a clone was seen (once, few, many) or the class of an expanded clone, and some rows leave it out.

clone_size | j_call | d_call | v_call | cdr3_aa | cdr3_nt
- | TRBJ1-1 | - | TRBV4-2 | CASSQGGQANTEAFF | TGTGCCAGCAGCCAAGGGGGCCAGGCGAACACTGAAGCTTTCTTT
- | TRBJ1-6 | - | TRBV16 | CASSGAKGRYNSPLHF | TGTGCCAGCAGCGGAGCGAAGGGGCGGTATAATTCACCCCTCCACTTT
- | TRBJ2-7 | - | TRBV11-2 | CASSWGGGYEQYF | TGTGCCAGCAGCTGGGGAGGGGGCTACGAGCAGTACTTC
- | TRBJ1-1 | - | TRBV20-1 | CSPGTEAFF | TGCAGTCCGGGAACTGAAGCTTTCTTT
- | TRBJ1-2 | - | TRBV5-4 | CASSLPGRIYGYTF | TGTGCCAGCAGCCTCCCGGGACGTATTTATGGCTACACCTTC
once | TRBJ1-1 | - | TRBV19 | CASRTNRLNTEAFF | TGTGCCAGTAGGACCAACAGGCTGAACACTGAAGCTTTCTTT
- | TRBJ1-2 | - | TRBV5-1 | CASSLMSDYGYTF | TGCGCCAGCAGCTTGATGTCAGACTATGGCTACACCTTC
- | TRBJ2-7 | - | TRBV5-6 | CASRDGTPHDEQYF | TGTGCCAGCAGGGATGGCACCCCTCACGACGAGCAGTACTTC
- | TRBJ1-2 | - | TRBV7-2 | CASSFGGVNYGYTF | TGTGCCAGCAGCTTCGGGGGGGTTAACTATGGCTACACCTTC
- | TRBJ2-1 | TRBD2 | TRBV18 | CASSPQGLAGGNEQFF | TGTGCCAGCTCACCACAGGGACTAGCGGGGGGAAATGAGCAGTTCTTC